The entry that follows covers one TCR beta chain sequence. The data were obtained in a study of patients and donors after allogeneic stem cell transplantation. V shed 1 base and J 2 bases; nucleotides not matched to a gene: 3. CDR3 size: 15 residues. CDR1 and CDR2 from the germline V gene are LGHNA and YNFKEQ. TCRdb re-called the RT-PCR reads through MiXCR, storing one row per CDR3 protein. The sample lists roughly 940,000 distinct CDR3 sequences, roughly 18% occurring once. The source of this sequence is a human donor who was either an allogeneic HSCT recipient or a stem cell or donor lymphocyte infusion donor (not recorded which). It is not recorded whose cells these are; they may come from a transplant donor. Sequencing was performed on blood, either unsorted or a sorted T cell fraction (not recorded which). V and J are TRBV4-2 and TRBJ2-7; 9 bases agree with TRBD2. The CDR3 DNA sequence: TGTGCCAGCAGCCAAGGGGGACTAGCAGCCTACGAGCAGTACTTC. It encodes CASSQGGLAAYEQYF.